Included here is one TCR beta chain sequence, with context. Its antigen is currently unknown. Healthy Caucasian individuals made up all the donors. Unique molecular identifiers were present on the cDNA, which also gained a universal primer site by template switching. Via MiXCR, TCRdb re-called the 5' RACE reads, giving one row per CDR3 protein. This table has 600,000 to 800,000 distinct CDR3 sequences, over 20% appearing once. The data stem from a study of identical twins. CDR1 and CDR2 (germline): GTSNPN, SVGIG (reference sequence). The V end was cut by 4 bases, the J end by 0 bases, with 9 bases between. This CDR3 region has 13 residues. The study's findings and limits: Monozygotic twin pairs showed more out-of-frame TCR alpha sharing than models estimated. Cord blood's abundant beta clonotypes had fewer insertions, unlike memory repertoires.

The sample was also reused in another study, on T cells expressing NK-cell markers.

The sample comprised PBMCs. The chain links TRBV30 to TRBJ2-5; D gene ambiguous. The origin of this receptor is a woman aged 18-35 years in good health. CDR3 sequence: CAWTDGNQETQYF. The DNA for the CDR3 is TGTGCCTGGACCGACGGTAACCAAGAGACCCAGTACTTC.